Here is one TCR beta chain with its context. These data come from a study of T-cell reconstitution after alpha-beta-depleted transplantation in children. Molecular barcoding with unique molecular identifiers was used for the TCRbeta library. TCRdb recomputed calls from the PCR reads with MiXCR, one row per CDR3 protein. The profile shows 500,000 to 600,000 distinct CDR3 sequences, approximately 20% of them singletons. Germline values: CDR1 SEHNR, CDR2 FQNEAQ (reference sequence). The length of the CDR3 is 14 residues. J was trimmed by 8 bases and V by 3 bases; bases with no gene match: 8. The sample in question was PBMCs from the stem cell graft donor, obtained from the stem cell graft. This chain uses TRBV7-9 with TRBJ1-2; 8 bases are shared with TRBD1. This sequence was found in a human donor who donated a stem cell graft to a child with acute lymphoblastic leukemia. This CDR3 reads CASSFLLTGAGYTF. In DNA form, the CDR3 reads TGTGCCAGCAGCTTCCTGTTGACAGGGGCCGGCTACACCTTC.